The next 16 T cell receptor beta chains were all read from a single sample in a study of metastatic and nonmetastatic thyroid tumors. Each patient came to thyroid surgery without any prior treatment (of any kind). TCRdb reassembled clones from the PCR reads with MiXCR. Of tens of thousands of clones in the sample, roughly 26% were seen once. The sequenced sample consisted of tumor tissue. The source is a female donor with papillary thyroid cancer or a benign thyroid nodule (not recorded which). Some clones in this sample may be carry-over from other donors' samples.

Of note for this clone: This sequence may be a read error, since a much larger clone differs from it by one base. The chain employs TRBV20-1 and TRBJ1-4; D remains unclear. The ends were cut back, 6 bases at V and 0 bases at J, with 5 bases in the middle. Germline V gives CDR1 DFQATT, CDR2 SNEGSKA (reference sequence). This CDR3 comprises 12 residues. CDR3 region: CSALATNEKLFF. In DNA form, the CDR3 reads TGCAGTGCCCTGGCAACTAATGAAAAACTGTTTTTT.

This clone qualifies as medium-sized. The V gene is TRBV7-9, the J gene TRBJ2-7, with no clear D. The CDR3 runs to 14 residues. V lost 5 bases to trimming and J lost 3 bases, with 14 bases between them. Germline loops: CDR1 SEHNR, CDR2 FQNEAQ (reference sequence). Here the CDR3 reads CASSPPGYNYEQYF. The CDR3 DNA reads as TGTGCCAGCAGCCCCCCGGGTTACAACTACGAGCAGTACTTC.

This clone was seen many times. V gene TRBV6-1 combines with J gene TRBJ2-3; TRBD2 is a possible D gene (6 bases). V shed 6 bases and J shed 4 bases, with 20 bases lying between them. This CDR3 region has 16 residues. CDR1 and CDR2 from the germline V gene are MNHNS and SASEGT. CDR3 coding DNA: TGTGCCAGCAGCCCCAATAGCGGCAGACGGGCAGATACGCAGTATTTT. As protein: CASSPNSGRRADTQYF.

At least ten counts were recorded for this clone. The chain couples TRBV12-3 or TRBV12-4 to TRBJ2-5; tentative D call: TRBD1 (5 bases). The V end lost 4 bases, the J end lost 1 base, and 10 bases lay between the germline ends. The CDR3 runs 14 residues. CDR3 sequence (DNA): TGTGCCAGCAGTTCCCCCGACAGCCAAGAGACCCAGTACTTC. Its protein product is CASSSPDSQETQYF.

The sample holds many counts of this clone. V usage is TRBV7-2 and J usage is TRBJ2-3; D not resolved. This CDR3 is 14 amino acids long. Germline lookup yields CDR1 SGHTA and CDR2 FQGNSA. Deletions cut 1 base from V and 2 bases from J, with 7 bases between. DNA of the CDR3: TGTGCCAGCAGCTTAGACAAACCCACAGATACGCAGTATTTT. It specifies CASSLDKPTDTQYF.

V gene TRBV24-1 combines with J gene TRBJ2-7; 12 nucleotides agree with TRBD1. The length of the CDR3 is 15 residues. Trimming removed 4 bases from V and 4 bases from J; junction bases left unmatched: 4. Looked up from germline, CDR1 is KGHDR and CDR2 is SFDVKD. The CDR3 here is CATSDPGQGAYEQYF. CDR3 DNA: TGTGCCACCAGTGACCCGGGACAGGGGGCGTACGAGCAGTACTTC.

The rearrangement links TRBV20-1 to TRBJ2-7, with D possibly matching TRBD1 (5 bases). This CDR3 spans 13 amino acids. Trimming removed 3 bases at V and 3 bases at J, with 12 bases between. CDR1 DFQATT and CDR2 SNEGSKA come from the germline V gene (reference sequence). DNA of the CDR3: TGCAGTGCTAGTAAAGGGGCGGTCTACGAGCAGTACTTC. Amino acids: CSASKGAVYEQYF.

This clone was seen at least ten times. V and J are TRBV12-3 or TRBV12-4 and TRBJ2-1, with a possible D match to TRBD2 (5 bases). The CDR3 runs 15 residues. V dropped 5 bases and J dropped 0 bases, with 11 bases sitting between them. The CDR3 loop is CASSPPGSSYNEQFF. The DNA for the CDR3 is TGTGCCAGCAGTCCCCCGGGGAGCTCCTACAATGAGCAGTTCTTC.

In its sample, this clone was seen many times. The chain has TRBV20-1 and TRBJ2-7; D unclear. Trimming took off 1 base at V and 7 bases at J, with 17 bases between the two ends. There are 14 residues in the CDR3. Looked up from germline, CDR1 is DFQATT and CDR2 is SNEGSKA (reference sequence). As DNA, the CDR3 is TGCAGTGCTAGAGTCCCGGGCAGTCTAAGGGAGCAGTACTTC. Its protein product is CSARVPGSLREQYF.

Of note for this clone: An end of the junction differs from the germline gene, which may be a read error. The sample contains more than one DNA sequence encoding this CDR3. The chain links TRBV20-1 to TRBJ2-2; 12 bases are shared with TRBD1. The germline V gene has CDR1 DFQATT and CDR2 SNEGSKA (reference sequence). The CDR3 is made up of 15 amino acids. The CDR3 nucleotides read TGCAGTGCTAGCCCTGGGACAGGGGGCACCGGGGAGCTTTTTTTT. Encoded protein: CSASPGTGGTGELFF.

V and J are TRBV5-1 and TRBJ2-1; 9 bases agree with TRBD2. The V and J ends lost 0 bases and 7 bases, in that order; junction bases with no gene match: 5. CDR1 is SGHRS and CDR2 is YFSETQ in the germline V gene. This CDR3 is 15 amino acids long. CDR3 loop: CASSLVLAGPNEQFF. CDR3 coding DNA: TGCGCCAGCAGCTTGGTGCTAGCGGGACCAAATGAGCAGTTCTTC.

In its sample, this clone was seen many times. The rearrangement links TRBV7-3 to TRBJ2-3, with TRBD2 matching over 10 bases. With 5 bases clipped from V and 6 bases from J, the junction kept 8 bases outside the gene matches. The length of the CDR3 is 15 residues. Germline CDR1 and CDR2: SGHTA and FQGTGA. CDR3 loop: CASSRGLAGADTQYF. CDR3 DNA sequence: TGTGCCAGCAGCCGAGGGCTAGCGGGAGCGGATACGCAGTATTTT. The full variable domain, completed using reference TRBV7-3 and TRBJ2-3, is GAGVSQTPSNKVTEKGKYVELRCDPISGHTALYWYRQSLGQGPEFLIYFQGTGAADDSGLPNDRFFAVRPEGSVSTLKIQRTERGDSAVYLCASSRGLAGADTQYFGPGTRLTVL.

This chain uses TRBV19 with TRBJ1-2, with D tentatively TRBD1 (6 bases). In germline, CDR1 is LNHDA, CDR2 SQIVND (reference sequence). The CDR3 sequence is 13 residues long. The V end lost 1 base, the J end lost 10 bases, and 13 bases lay between the germline ends. The CDR3 sequence: CASSIGNRASYTF. The CDR3 nucleotides read TGTGCCAGTAGTATAGGTAACAGGGCGTCCTACACCTTC.

There are many counts of this clone. One end of the junction varies from germline; a read error may be responsible. The chain joins TRBV28 to TRBJ1-4; D remains ambiguous. The CDR3 contains 13 residues. Germline CDR1 reads MDHEN; CDR2 reads SYDVKM. DNA of the CDR3: TGTGCCAGCGGTTGGCAAGGTCCTCAAAACCTGTTTTTT. It yields the protein CASGWQGPQNLFF.

The V call is TRBV7-8, the J call TRBJ1-1, with a possible D match to TRBD1 (5 bases). The CDR3 covers 14 residues. Trimming took off 4 bases at V and 5 bases at J, with 14 bases between the two ends. Germline CDR1 SGHVS, CDR2 FQNEAQ. CDR3 in amino acids: CASSSTTGGTEAFF. DNA for the CDR3: TGTGCCAGCAGCTCTACTACTGGGGGAACTGAAGCTTTCTTT.

Many counts were recorded for this clone. The chain combines TRBV4-2 with TRBJ2-4; a possible D gene is TRBD1 (6 bases). Trimming shortened V by 0 bases and J by 5 bases, and 11 bases separated the two germline ends. Germline V gives CDR1 LGHNA, CDR2 YNFKEQ. The CDR3 has 15 amino acids. CDR3 nucleotides: TGTGCCAGCAGCCAAGATCCACAGGGAGAAAACATTCAGTACTTC. As protein: CASSQDPQGENIQYF.